This TCR beta chain was sequenced in a study of Graves' ophthalmopathy and Graves' hyperthyroidism. On the study more broadly: In this cohort's terms, stable hyperthyroidism meant no ophthalmopathy by 18 months of follow-up.

V dropped 4 bases and J dropped 12; count of bases not matched to a gene: 12. Germline V gene data show CDR1 as SGHNT and CDR2 as YENEEA. This CDR3 is 14 amino acids long. The authors amplified TCR beta CDR3 regions from RNA transcripts. HTBI primers were employed in first-round RT-PCR, then a second-round multiplex PCR followed. Using its own MiXCR run on the multiplex PCR reads, TCRdb lists one record per CDR3 protein. The sample lists over a million distinct CDR3 sequences; roughly 35% were seen once. The rearrangement uses TRBV11-3 and TRBJ1-2; the match to TRBD1 covers 9 bases. The receptor's source is an adult man with Graves' hyperthyroidism. Sequencing was carried out using peripheral blood or thyroid tissue (not recorded which). CDR3 nucleotides: TGTGCCAGCAGCTCCGGGACAGGGTTGCAGTGGAACACCTTC. It translates to CASSSGTGLQWNTF.